This TCR beta chain derives from a study of T cells after yellow fever vaccination. Via MiXCR, TCRdb re-called the 5' RACE reads, giving one row per CDR3 protein. The repertoire includes some 320,000 distinct CDR3 sequences, approximately 12% of them detected once, and about 3.3% sits in the top ten. From germline, CDR1 is LNHDA and CDR2 SQIVND (reference sequence). The CDR3 covers 16 residues. The ends were cut back, 5 bases at V and 2 bases at J, with 18 bases in the middle. The starting material was CD4+ T cells sorted from PBMCs, obtained 45 days after the yellow fever booster vaccination. This sequence originates from a man younger than 35 who received the YFV17D yellow fever vaccine. The V call is TRBV19, the J call TRBJ1-2, with unresolved D. The CDR3 DNA reads as TGTGCCAGTAGTGGAGTGGGGTTGGACGGGAACTATGGCTACACCTTC. Its protein product is CASSGVGLDGNYGYTF.